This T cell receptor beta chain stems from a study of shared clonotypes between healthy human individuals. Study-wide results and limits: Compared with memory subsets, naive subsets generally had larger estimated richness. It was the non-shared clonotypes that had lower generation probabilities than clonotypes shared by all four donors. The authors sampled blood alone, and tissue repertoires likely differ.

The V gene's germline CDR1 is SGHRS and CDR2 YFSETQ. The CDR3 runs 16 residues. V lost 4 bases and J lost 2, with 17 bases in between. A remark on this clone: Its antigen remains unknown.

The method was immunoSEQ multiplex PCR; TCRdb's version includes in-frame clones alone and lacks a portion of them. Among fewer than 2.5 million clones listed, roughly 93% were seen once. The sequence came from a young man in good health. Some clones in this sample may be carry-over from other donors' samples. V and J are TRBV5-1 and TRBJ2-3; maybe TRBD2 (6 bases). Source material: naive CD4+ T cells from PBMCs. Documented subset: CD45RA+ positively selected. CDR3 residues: CASSRRDSKYTDTQYF. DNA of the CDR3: TGCGCCAGCAGCCGACGGGACTCTAAATACACAGATACGCAGTATTTT.